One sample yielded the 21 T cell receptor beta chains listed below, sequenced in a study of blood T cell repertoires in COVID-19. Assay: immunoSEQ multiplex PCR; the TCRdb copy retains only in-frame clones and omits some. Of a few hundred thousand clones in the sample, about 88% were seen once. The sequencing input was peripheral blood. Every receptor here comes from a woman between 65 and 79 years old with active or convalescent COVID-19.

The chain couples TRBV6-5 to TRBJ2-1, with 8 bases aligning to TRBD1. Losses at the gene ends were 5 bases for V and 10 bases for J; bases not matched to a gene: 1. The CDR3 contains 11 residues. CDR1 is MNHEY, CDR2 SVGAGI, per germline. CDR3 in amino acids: CASSTGGEQFF. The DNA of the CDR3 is TGTGCCAGCAGTACAGGGGGAGAGCAGTTCTTC.

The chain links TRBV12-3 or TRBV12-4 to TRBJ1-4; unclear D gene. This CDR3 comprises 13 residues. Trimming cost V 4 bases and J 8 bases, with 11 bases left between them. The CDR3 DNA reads TGTGCCAGCAGTTCCCCGGAGAGAGAAAAACTGTTTTTT. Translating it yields CASSSPEREKLFF.

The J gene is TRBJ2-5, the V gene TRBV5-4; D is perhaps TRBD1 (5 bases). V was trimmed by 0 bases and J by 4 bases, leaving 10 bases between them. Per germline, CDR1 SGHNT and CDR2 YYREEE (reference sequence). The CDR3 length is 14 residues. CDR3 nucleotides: TGTGCCAGCAGCTTGGTAGGGGCTCGAGAGACCCAGTACTTC. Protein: CASSLVGARETQYF.

CDR3 in DNA: TGTGCCAGCAGCTCGACTAGCGGGGGGGCTTACAATGAGCAGTTCTTC. Protein sequence: CASSSTSGGAYNEQFF. The V call is TRBV28, the J call TRBJ2-1; 14 nucleotides match TRBD2. V shed 6 bases, J shed 4 bases, and the junction held 5 bases outside the gene matches. The germline V gene encodes CDR1 MDHEN and CDR2 SYDVKM. This CDR3 is 16 amino acids long. Drawing the rest from reference TRBV28 and TRBJ2-1, the complete variable domain is DVKVTQSSRYLVKRTGEKVFLECVQDMDHENMFWYRQDPGLGLRLIYFSYDVKMKEKGDIPEGYSVSREKKERFSLILESASTNQTSMYLCASSSTSGGAYNEQFFGPGTRLTVL.

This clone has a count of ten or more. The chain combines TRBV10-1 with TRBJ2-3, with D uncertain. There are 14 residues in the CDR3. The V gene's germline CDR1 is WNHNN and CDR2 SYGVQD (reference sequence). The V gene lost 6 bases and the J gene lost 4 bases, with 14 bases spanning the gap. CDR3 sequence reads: CASSQAMVSDTQYF. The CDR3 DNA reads TGCGCCAGCAGCCAAGCGATGGTTTCAGATACGCAGTATTTT.

CDR3 DNA: TGTGCCAGCTCAGAGATGTATAGCAATCAGCCCCAGCATTTT. Its translation is CASSEMYSNQPQHF. This chain links TRBV18 with TRBJ1-5; D not resolved. Per germline, CDR1 KGHSH and CDR2 LQKENI. The CDR3 runs 14 residues. V lost 5 bases, J lost 0 bases, and 8 bases lay in between.

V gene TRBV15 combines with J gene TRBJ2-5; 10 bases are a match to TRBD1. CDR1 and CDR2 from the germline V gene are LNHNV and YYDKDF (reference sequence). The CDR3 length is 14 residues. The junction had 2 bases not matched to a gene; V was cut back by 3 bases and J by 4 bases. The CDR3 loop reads CATSRGDRGETQYF. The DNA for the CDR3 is TGTGCCACCAGCAGGGGGGACAGGGGAGAGACCCAGTACTTC.

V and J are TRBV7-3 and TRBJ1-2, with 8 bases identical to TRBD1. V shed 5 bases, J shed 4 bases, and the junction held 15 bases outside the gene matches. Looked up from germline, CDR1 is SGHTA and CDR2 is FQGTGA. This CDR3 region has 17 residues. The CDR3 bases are TGTGCCAGCAGCCCCTCGGCACTCAGGGGGCGTCTCTATGGCTACACCTTC. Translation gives CASSPSALRGRLYGYTF.

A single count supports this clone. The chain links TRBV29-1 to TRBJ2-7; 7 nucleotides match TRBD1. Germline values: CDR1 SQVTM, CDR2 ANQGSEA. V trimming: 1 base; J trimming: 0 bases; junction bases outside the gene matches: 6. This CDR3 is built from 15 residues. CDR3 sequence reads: CSVEGGQLSSYEQYF. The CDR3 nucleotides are TGCAGCGTTGAAGGGGGACAGTTAAGCTCCTACGAGCAGTACTTC.

The CDR3 region has the DNA TGTGCCAGCAGCCTAGACGGACTGTATGGCTACACCTTC. It codes for CASSLDGLYGYTF. The chain is built from TRBV5-8 and TRBJ1-2; D is unresolved. Germline V gene data show CDR1 as SGHTS and CDR2 as YDEGEE. The CDR3 spans 13 residues. The V gene lost 4 bases and the J gene lost 5 bases, with 12 bases spanning the gap. The variable domain in full, with the rest retrieved from reference TRBV5-8 and TRBJ1-2, is EAGVTQSPTHLIKTRGQQATLRCSPISGHTSVYWYQQALGLGLQFLLWYDEGEERNRGNFPPRFSGRQFPNYSSELNVNALELEDSALYLCASSLDGLYGYTFGSGTRLTVV.

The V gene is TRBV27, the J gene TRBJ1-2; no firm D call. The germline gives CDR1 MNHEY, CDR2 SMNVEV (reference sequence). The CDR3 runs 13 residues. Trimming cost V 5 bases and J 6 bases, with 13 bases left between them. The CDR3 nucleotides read TGTGCCAGCAGTCGAGCGGGGATCGATGGCTACACCTTC. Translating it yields CASSRAGIDGYTF.

Here the CDR3 reads CASSLGGSNEQFF. The CDR3, as DNA: TGTGCCAGCAGCCTGGGGGGGTCCAATGAGCAGTTCTTC. The chain recombines TRBV7-6 with TRBJ2-1, with 7 positions matching TRBD2. This CDR3 comprises 13 residues. Per the germline V gene, CDR1 is SGHVS and CDR2 is FNYEAQ. V gave up 5 bases and J gave up 6 bases; unmatched junction bases: 4.

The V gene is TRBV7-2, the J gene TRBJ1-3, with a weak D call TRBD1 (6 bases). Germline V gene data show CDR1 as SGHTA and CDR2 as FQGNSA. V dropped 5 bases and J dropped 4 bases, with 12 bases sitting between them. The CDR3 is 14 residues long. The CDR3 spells CASSPYTGGNTIYF. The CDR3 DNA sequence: TGTGCCAGCAGCCCTTATACAGGGGGAAACACCATATATTTT.

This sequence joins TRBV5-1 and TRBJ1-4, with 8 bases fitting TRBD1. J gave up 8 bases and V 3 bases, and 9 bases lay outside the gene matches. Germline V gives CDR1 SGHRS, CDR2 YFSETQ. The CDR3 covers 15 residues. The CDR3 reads CASSSLLGTGEKLFF. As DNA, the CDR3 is TGCGCCAGCAGCTCCCTCCTGGGGACAGGCGAAAAACTGTTTTTT.

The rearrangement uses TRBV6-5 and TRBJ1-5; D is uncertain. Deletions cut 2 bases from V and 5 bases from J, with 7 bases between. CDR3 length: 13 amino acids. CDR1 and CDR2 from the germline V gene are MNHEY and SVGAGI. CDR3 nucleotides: TGTGCCAGCAGTTACCTGGGAGATCAGCCCCAGCATTTT. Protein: CASSYLGDQPQHF.

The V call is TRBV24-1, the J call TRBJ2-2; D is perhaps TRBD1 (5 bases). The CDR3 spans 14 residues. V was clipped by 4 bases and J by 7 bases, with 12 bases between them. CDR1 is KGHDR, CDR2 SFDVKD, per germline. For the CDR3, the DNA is TGTGCCACCAGTGACCTGACAGTTAGCGGGGAGCTGTTTTTT. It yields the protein CATSDLTVSGELFF.

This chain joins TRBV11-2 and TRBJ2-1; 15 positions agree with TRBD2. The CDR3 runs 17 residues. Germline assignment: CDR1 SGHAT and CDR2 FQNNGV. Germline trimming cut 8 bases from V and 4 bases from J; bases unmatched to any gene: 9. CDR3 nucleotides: TGTGCCAGCGTAGGACTAGCGGGGGGGACTACTTACAATGAGCAGTTCTTC. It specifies CASVGLAGGTTYNEQFF.

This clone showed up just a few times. The DNA for the CDR3 is TGTGCCAGCAGCGGCAGGGCCCTTGAGCCCCAGCATTTT. It is translated as CASSGRALEPQHF. V gene TRBV5-6 combines with J gene TRBJ1-5; a possible D gene is TRBD1 (5 bases). Per the germline V gene, CDR1 is SGHDT and CDR2 is YYEEEE. Between the trimmed V and J ends, which lost 4 bases and 8 bases, there was a span of 13 bases. The CDR3 covers 13 residues.

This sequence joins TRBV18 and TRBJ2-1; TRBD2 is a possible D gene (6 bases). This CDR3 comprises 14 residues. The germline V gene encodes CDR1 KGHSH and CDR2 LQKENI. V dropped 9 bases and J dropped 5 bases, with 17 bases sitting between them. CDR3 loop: CASVMGRRDNEQFF. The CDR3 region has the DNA TGTGCCAGTGTAATGGGGCGGAGGGACAATGAGCAGTTCTTC.

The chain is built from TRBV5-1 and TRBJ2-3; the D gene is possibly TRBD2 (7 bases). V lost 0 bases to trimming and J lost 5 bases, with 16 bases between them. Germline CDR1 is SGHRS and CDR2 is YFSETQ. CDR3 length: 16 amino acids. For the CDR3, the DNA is TGCGCCAGCAGCTTGGGTCCGGGGGGCCTCCAAGATACGCAGTATTTT. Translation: CASSLGPGGLQDTQYF. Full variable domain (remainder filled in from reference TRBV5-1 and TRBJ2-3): KAGVTQTPRYLIKTRGQQVTLSCSPISGHRSVSWYQQTPGQGLQFLFEYFSETQRNKGNFPGRFSGRQFSNSRSEMNVSTLELGDSALYLCASSLGPGGLQDTQYFGPGTRLTVL.

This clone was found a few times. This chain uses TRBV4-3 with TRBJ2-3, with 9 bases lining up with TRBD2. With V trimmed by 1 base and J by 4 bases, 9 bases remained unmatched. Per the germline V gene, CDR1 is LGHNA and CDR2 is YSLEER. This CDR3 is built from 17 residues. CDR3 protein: CASSQASGGGAPDTQYF. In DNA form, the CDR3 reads TGCGCCAGCAGCCAAGCATCCGGCGGGGGGGCCCCAGATACGCAGTATTTT.